Each of the 30 T cell receptor beta chains below was sequenced from the same sample in a study of cytotoxic CD8 clonotypes in ibrutinib-treated CLL. Repertoires were generated with immunoSEQ multiplex PCR, while TCRdb's copy carries only in-frame clones and drops some. The sample holds about 300,000 clones, around 76% seen once. Sequencing was performed on PBMCs, taken at disease progression, from a patient treated with ibrutinib. Receptors originate from a human donor with chronic lymphocytic leukemia.

This clone showed up just a few times. The chain recombines TRBV15 with TRBJ2-5; D not certain. The CDR3 has 15 residues. Trimming removed 0 bases from V and 0 bases from J, with 8 bases in between. Germline CDR1 LNHNV, CDR2 YYDKDF (reference sequence). The CDR3 loop reads CATSRDPSNQETQYF. CDR3 nucleotide sequence: TGTGCCACCAGCAGAGATCCCAGTAACCAAGAGACCCAGTACTTC. Variable domain in full (rest from reference TRBV15 and TRBJ2-5): DAMVIQNPRYQVTQFGKPVTLSCSQTLNHNVMYWYQQKSSQAPKLLFHYYDKDFNNEADTPDNFQSRRPNTSFCFLDIRSPGLGDTAMYLCATSRDPSNQETQYFGPGTRLLVL.

V gene TRBV5-1 combines with J gene TRBJ2-7, with D tentatively TRBD1 (5 bases). This CDR3 is built from 15 residues. Germline lookup yields CDR1 SGHRS and CDR2 YFSETQ. Deletions cut 3 bases from V and 1 base from J, with 14 bases between. This CDR3 reads CASSYKEAGSYEQYF. The CDR3 coding sequence is TGCGCCAGCAGCTACAAAGAGGCAGGGTCCTACGAGCAGTACTTC.

This clone was recorded once. DNA for the CDR3: TGTGCCAGCAGCGATCGCGGGGGGGGTAGCCAGTACTTC. Encoded protein: CASSDRGGGSQYF. The chain links TRBV7-2 to TRBJ2-5; 9 bases are a match to TRBD2. The CDR3 is 13 amino acids. J was trimmed by 10 bases and V by 5 bases; bases with no gene match: 8. CDR1 SGHTA and CDR2 FQGNSA come from the germline V gene.

The chain has TRBV5-4 and TRBJ2-5; 7 nucleotides match TRBD1. The germline V gene encodes CDR1 SGHNT and CDR2 YYREEE (reference sequence). This CDR3 is 14 amino acids long. V shed 4 bases and J 5 bases; nucleotides not matched to a gene: 8. The CDR3: CASSAAHRGETQYF. The CDR3 nucleotides are TGTGCCAGCAGCGCGGCACACAGGGGCGAGACCCAGTACTTC. Full variable domain (outside the CDR3, taken from reference TRBV5-4 and TRBJ2-5): ETGVTQSPTHLIKTRGQQVTLRCSSQSGHNTVSWYQQALGQGPQFIFQYYREEENGRGNFPPRFSGLQFPNYSSELNVNALELDDSALYLCASSAAHRGETQYFGPGTRLLVL.

This rearrangement joins TRBV4-1 to TRBJ2-5; 12 bases map to TRBD1. The CDR3 is 16 amino acids. With V trimmed by 3 bases and J by 8 bases, 10 bases remained unmatched. Germline CDR1 is MGHRA and CDR2 is YSYEKL. The CDR3 is CASSQAPGGQGATQYF. The DNA for the CDR3 is TGCGCCAGCAGCCAGGCCCCTGGGGGACAGGGGGCAACCCAGTACTTC.

The CDR3 coding sequence is TGTGCCAGCTCACCACCGCGGTTTCGGGAGACCCAGTACTTC. It yields the protein CASSPPRFRETQYF. V is TRBV18 and J is TRBJ2-5; D is unclear. The CDR3 contains 14 residues. Per the germline V gene, CDR1 is KGHSH and CDR2 is LQKENI. V lost 0 bases and J lost 5, with 10 bases in between.

The J gene is TRBJ2-7, the V gene TRBV6-6; 8 nucleotides match TRBD2. CDR3 length equals 16 residues. Germline lookup yields CDR1 MNHNY and CDR2 SVGAGI (reference sequence). V gave up 7 bases and J gave up 2 bases; unmatched junction bases: 13. CDR3 sequence: CASTPKTSVRPYEQYF. CDR3 coding DNA: TGTGCCAGCACCCCGAAGACTAGCGTTCGACCCTACGAGCAGTACTTC.

V gene TRBV13 combines with J gene TRBJ1-4, with D uncertain. V shed 5 bases and J shed 7 bases, with 20 bases lying between them. Germline V gene sequence: CDR1 PRHDT, CDR2 FYEKMQ (reference sequence). The CDR3 has 16 residues. CDR3 amino acids: CASSIQTLVGLEKLFF. The CDR3 DNA reads TGTGCCAGCAGCATCCAGACACTGGTCGGGCTTGAAAAACTGTTTTTT.

J is TRBJ1-2 and V is TRBV27; weak D call: TRBD1 (5 bases). Germline values: CDR1 MNHEY, CDR2 SMNVEV (reference sequence). The CDR3 extends over 13 amino acids. V dropped 6 bases and J dropped 6 bases, with 14 bases sitting between them. The CDR3 nucleotides read TGTGCCAGCAGGGGCAGGGATCTCCATGGCTACACCTTC. Protein product: CASRGRDLHGYTF.

The chain carries TRBV27 and TRBJ1-4, with a tentative D call TRBD1 (5 bases). The CDR3 loop spans 15 amino acids. V lost 6 bases and J lost 8, with 19 bases in between. CDR1 and CDR2 from the germline V gene are MNHEY and SMNVEV (reference sequence). The CDR3 DNA sequence: TGTGCCAGCAGCCCCCGAAGGTCAGGGAGGGAAAAACTGTTTTTT. Protein product: CASSPRRSGREKLFF.

V and J are TRBV11-1 and TRBJ2-3; D is ambiguous. The germline V gene has CDR1 SGHAT and CDR2 FQDESV (reference sequence). V was pared by 1 base and J by 6 bases, with 5 bases between. The CDR3 covers 12 residues. CDR3 amino acids: CASSLVSDTQYF. DNA of the CDR3: TGTGCCAGCAGCTTAGTTTCCGATACGCAGTATTTT.

The chain combines TRBV25-1 with TRBJ1-4; D is unresolved. V was pared by 1 base and J by 6 bases, with 3 bases between. The CDR3 runs to 12 residues. Germline V gene data show CDR1 as MGHDK and CDR2 as SYGVNS. CDR3 amino acids: CASSELDEKLFF. The CDR3 nucleotides are TGTGCCAGCAGTGAATTGGATGAAAAACTGTTTTTT. Full variable domain (missing parts from reference TRBV25-1 and TRBJ1-4): EADIYQTPRYLVIGTGKKITLECSQTMGHDKMYWYQQDPGMELHLIHYSYGVNSTEKGDLSSESTVSRIRTEHFPLTLESARPSHTSQYLCASSELDEKLFFGSGTQLSVL.

The chain couples TRBV7-6 to TRBJ2-5, with TRBD1 matching over 8 bases. Germline V gene lookup returns CDR1 SGHVS and CDR2 FNYEAQ. The V segment lost 5 bases and the J segment 2 bases; nucleotides outside the gene matches: 4. This CDR3 contains 14 residues. CDR3 bases: TGTGCCAGCAGCCTAAGGACAGGGCAAGAGACCCAGTACTTC. It yields the protein CASSLRTGQETQYF. Based on the CDR3 plus reference TRBV7-6 and TRBJ2-5, the full variable domain is GAGVSQSPRYKVTKRGQDVALRCDPISGHVSLYWYRQALGQGPEFLTYFNYEAQQDKSGLPNDRFSAERPEGSISTLTIQRTEQRDSAMYRCASSLRTGQETQYFGPGTRLLVL.

V gene TRBV5-5 combines with J gene TRBJ2-1; D unresolved. CDR1 and CDR2 (germline): SGHKS, YYEKEE (reference sequence). V lost 3 bases, J lost 9 bases, and 10 bases lay in between. This CDR3 comprises 12 residues. DNA for the CDR3: TGTGCCAGCAGCTCCGACCTATTTGAGCAGTTCTTC. This codes for CASSSDLFEQFF.

V usage is TRBV7-9 and J usage is TRBJ1-2, with a possible D match to TRBD1 (6 bases). This CDR3 region has 15 residues. V dropped 1 base and J dropped 4 bases, with 13 bases sitting between them. Germline-derived CDR1 and CDR2 are SEHNR and FQNEAQ (reference sequence). The CDR3 sequence is CASSLGQTGLYGYTF. The DNA of the CDR3 is TGTGCCAGCAGCTTAGGCCAGACAGGCCTCTATGGCTACACCTTC.

This clone was counted between two and nine times. This sequence joins TRBV19 and TRBJ2-7, with a tentative D call TRBD2 (5 bases). The CDR3 loop spans 14 amino acids. Germline CDR1 LNHDA, CDR2 SQIVND (reference sequence). V gave up 4 bases and J gave up 7 bases, with 17 bases separating them. The CDR3 DNA reads as TGTGCCAGTAGTAGAGCTAGCCCCCCTGAGGAGCAGTACTTC. Translating gives CASSRASPPEEQYF.

The CDR3 DNA reads as TGTGCCATCAGTGATTCGGCCGGGAATCAGCCCCAGCATTTT. Amino acid sequence: CAISDSAGNQPQHF. The chain carries TRBV10-3 and TRBJ1-5; D call uncertain. The CDR3 is 14 amino acids. In germline, CDR1 is ENHRY, CDR2 SYGVKD. Trimming removed 3 bases at V and 4 bases at J, with 10 bases between.

This clone was seen more than once but under ten times. The rearrangement uses TRBV6-5 and TRBJ2-3, with TRBD2 identical over 10 bases. The ends lost 6 bases at V and 6 bases at J; junction bases unmatched: 6. The CDR3 is 14 amino acids. CDR1 and CDR2 (germline): MNHEY, SVGAGI. The CDR3 DNA reads TGTGCCAGCAGCCCTAGCGGGGGAATGGATACGCAGTATTTT. This translates into CASSPSGGMDTQYF.

The gene calls are TRBV18 and TRBJ1-1; D call uncertain. Germline V gene data show CDR1 as KGHSH and CDR2 as LQKENI. The CDR3 sequence is 13 residues long. Trimming removed 2 bases at V and 4 bases at J, with 8 bases between. Here the CDR3 DNA reads TGTGCCAGCTCACCAATTCCATCCACTGAAGCTTTCTTT. This codes for CASSPIPSTEAFF. The complete variable domain, with remaining parts taken from reference TRBV18 and TRBJ1-1, reads NAGVMQNPRHLVRRRGQEARLRCSPMKGHSHVYWYRQLPEEGLKFMVYLQKENIIDESGMPKERFSAEFPKEGPSILRIQQVVRGDSAAYFCASSPIPSTEAFFGQGTRLTVV.

The chain links TRBV10-1 to TRBJ2-1, with 15 bases identical to TRBD2. Germline V gene lookup returns CDR1 WNHNN and CDR2 SYGVQD (reference sequence). Unmatched junction bases numbered 12, after V lost 5 bases and J lost 1 base. The CDR3 is made up of 20 amino acids. DNA of the CDR3: TGCGCCAGCAGTCAGCCCTTGGGACTAGCGGGGGGTAGGTCCTACAATGAGCAGTTCTTC. This sequence encodes CASSQPLGLAGGRSYNEQFF.

This clone was seen more than once but under ten times. The V and J genes are TRBV27 and TRBJ1-1, with D perhaps TRBD1 (6 bases). CDR1 is MNHEY and CDR2 is SMNVEV in the germline V gene (reference sequence). V lost 8 bases and J lost 1, with 11 bases in between. The CDR3 runs 13 residues. This CDR3 reads CASRQVSNTEAFF. As DNA, the CDR3 is TGTGCCAGCCGACAGGTATCGAACACTGAAGCTTTCTTT.

J is TRBJ2-7 and V is TRBV6-1; D gene unclear. Trimming stripped 7 bases from V and 0 bases from J, with 16 bases between. Germline CDR1 and CDR2: MNHNS and SASEGT. There are 15 residues in the CDR3. The CDR3 coding sequence is TGTGCCAGCACCCAAGTCGTCGGCAGCTCCTACGAGCAGTACTTC. It translates to CASTQVVGSSYEQYF.

This chain joins TRBV7-9 and TRBJ1-2; tentatively, D is TRBD1 (6 bases). The CDR3 runs to 14 residues. Germline V lookup: CDR1 SEHNR, CDR2 FQNEAQ (reference sequence). The germline V and J ends were trimmed by 2 bases and 8 bases, with 15 bases remaining between them. This CDR3 reads CASSLPPTGQGYTF. CDR3 sequence (DNA): TGTGCCAGCAGCTTACCCCCGACAGGTCAGGGCTACACCTTC.

This sequence joins TRBV6-5 and TRBJ1-2, with 9 bases fitting TRBD1. Germline CDR1 MNHEY, CDR2 SVGAGI. J lost 4 bases, V lost 5 bases, and 8 bases had no gene match. The CDR3 is 15 residues long. CDR3 region: CASSNTPTGGYGYTF. The CDR3 DNA is TGTGCCAGCAGTAACACTCCGACAGGGGGCTATGGCTACACCTTC.

The chain employs TRBV7-8 and TRBJ1-2, with D unclear. The CDR3 is 14 amino acids. Trimming shortened V by 0 bases and J by 8 bases, and 13 bases separated the two germline ends. The germline CDR1 and CDR2 sequences are SGHVS and FQNEAQ. For the CDR3, the DNA is TGTGCCAGCAGCTTAGCCGGGTCCCCAGGCGGCTACACCTTC. Translating it yields CASSLAGSPGGYTF.

This clone came up a few times. The rearrangement links TRBV6-6 to TRBJ1-5; possible D gene TRBD1, 5 bases. The CDR3 covers 15 residues. Trimming took 6 bases from V and 2 from J, leaving 14 bases between them. The V gene's germline CDR1 is MNHNY and CDR2 SVGAGI (reference sequence). CDR3 sequence: CASRDGARGNQPQHF. CDR3 in DNA: TGTGCCAGCAGGGATGGGGCGCGGGGCAATCAGCCCCAGCATTTT.

This clone was seen only a few times. V is TRBV6-1 and J is TRBJ2-5, with a weak D call TRBD2 (5 bases). CDR3 length: 14 amino acids. The germline gives CDR1 MNHNS, CDR2 SASEGT. Trimming took 4 bases from V and 5 from J, leaving 14 bases between them. Here the CDR3 DNA reads TGTGCCAGCAGTGGCCGGGGTGCCATGGAGACCCAGTACTTC. Translation gives CASSGRGAMETQYF.

This sequence joins TRBV11-2 and TRBJ1-2; no definite D call. This CDR3 has 17 residues. Trimming pared 0 bases from V and 2 bases from J, leaving 16 bases between. Germline V gives CDR1 SGHAT, CDR2 FQNNGV. CDR3 coding DNA: TGTGCCAGCAGCTTAGAGGGAAACAGAGGACTCAACTATGGCTACACCTTC. Its translation: CASSLEGNRGLNYGYTF.

This chain joins TRBV14 and TRBJ2-3; 8 bases match TRBD2. The CDR3 loop spans 15 amino acids. V lost 6 bases and J lost 4; bases outside the gene matches: 9. CDR1 and CDR2 (germline): SGHDN, FVKESK. DNA for the CDR3: TGTGCCAGCAGATATAGGCTCGGGGGGGCAGATACGCAGTATTTT. Translation gives CASRYRLGGADTQYF. Drawing the rest from reference TRBV14 and TRBJ2-3, the complete variable domain is EAGVTQFPSHSVIEKGQTVTLRCDPISGHDNLYWYRRVMGKEIKFLLHFVKESKQDESGMPNNRFLAERTGGTYSTLKVQPAELEDSGVYFCASRYRLGGADTQYFGPGTRLTVL.

The chain joins TRBV11-2 to TRBJ2-7; the match to TRBD2 covers 7 bases. CDR1 and CDR2 (germline): SGHAT, FQNNGV. The CDR3 is made up of 14 amino acids. The J segment lost 3 bases and the V segment lost 0 bases, leaving 2 bases of the junction unmatched. CDR3 protein: CASSLDPSGYEQYF. In DNA form, the CDR3 reads TGTGCCAGCAGCTTAGACCCTAGCGGCTACGAGCAGTACTTC.